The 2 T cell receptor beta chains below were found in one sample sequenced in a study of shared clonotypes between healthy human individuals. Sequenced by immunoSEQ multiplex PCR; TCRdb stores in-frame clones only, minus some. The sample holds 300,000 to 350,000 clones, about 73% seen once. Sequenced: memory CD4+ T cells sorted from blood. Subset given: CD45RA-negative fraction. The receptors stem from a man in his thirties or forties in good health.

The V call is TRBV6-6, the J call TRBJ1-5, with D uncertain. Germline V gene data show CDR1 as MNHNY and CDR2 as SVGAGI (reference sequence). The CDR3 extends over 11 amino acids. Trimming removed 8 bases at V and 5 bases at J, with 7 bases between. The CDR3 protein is CASGGDQPQHF. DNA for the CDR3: TGTGCCAGCGGCGGGGATCAGCCCCAGCATTTT.

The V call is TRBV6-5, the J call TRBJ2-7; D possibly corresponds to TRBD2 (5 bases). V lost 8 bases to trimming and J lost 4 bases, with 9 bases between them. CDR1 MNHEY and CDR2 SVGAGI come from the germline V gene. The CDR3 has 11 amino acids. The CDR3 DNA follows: TGTGCCAGCCGCGACTATTACGAGCAGTACTTC. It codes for CASRDYYEQYF.